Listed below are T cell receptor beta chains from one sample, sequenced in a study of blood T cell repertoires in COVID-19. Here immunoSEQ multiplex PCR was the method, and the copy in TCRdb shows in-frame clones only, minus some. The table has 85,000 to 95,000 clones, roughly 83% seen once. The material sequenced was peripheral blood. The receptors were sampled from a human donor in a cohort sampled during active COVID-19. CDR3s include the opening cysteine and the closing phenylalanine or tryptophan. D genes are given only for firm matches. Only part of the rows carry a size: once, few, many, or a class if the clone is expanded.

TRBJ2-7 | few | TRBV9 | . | CASSVDPSRVEQYF | TGTGCCAGCAGCGTAGACCCATCGAGGGTCGAGCAGTACTTC
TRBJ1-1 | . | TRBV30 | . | CAWSKLKNTEAFF | TGTGCCTGGAGTAAACTCAAGAACACTGAAGCTTTCTTT
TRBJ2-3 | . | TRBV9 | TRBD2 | CASSPGVGGGADTQYF | TGTGCCAGCAGCCCAGGGGTCGGCGGGGGGGCAGATACGCAGTATTTT
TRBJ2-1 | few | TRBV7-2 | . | CASSLWQGIRNEQFF | TGTGCCAGCAGCTTATGGCAGGGTATCCGCAATGAGCAGTTCTTC
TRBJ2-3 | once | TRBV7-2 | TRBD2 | CASSRAVSGGGLDTQYF | TGTGCCAGCAGCCGGGCGGTTTCGGGGGGGGGACTCGATACGCAGTATTTT
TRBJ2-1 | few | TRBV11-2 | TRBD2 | CASSLEPSGSSEQFF | TGTGCCAGCAGCTTAGAACCTAGCGGGAGCAGTGAGCAGTTCTTC
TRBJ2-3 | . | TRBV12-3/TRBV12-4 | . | CASTILSTDTQYF | TGTGCCAGCACTATTCTCAGCACAGATACGCAGTATTTT
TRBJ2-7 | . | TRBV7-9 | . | CASSLTPEQEQYF | TGTGCCAGCTCCCTCACCCCCGAACAAGAGCAGTACTTC
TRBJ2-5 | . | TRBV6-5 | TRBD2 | CASRPRTSGETQYF | TGTGCCAGCAGGCCAAGGACTAGTGGAGAGACCCAGTACTTC
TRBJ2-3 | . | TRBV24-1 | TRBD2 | CATSSAGGPDTQYF | TGTGCCACCAGTTCAGCGGGAGGGCCAGATACGCAGTATTTT
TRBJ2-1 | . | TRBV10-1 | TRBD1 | CASPGTGVPRCGNEQFF | TGCGCCAGCCCCGGGACAGGGGTCCCCCGCTGCGGCAATGAGCAGTTCTTC
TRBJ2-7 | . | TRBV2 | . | CASSEAGSEQYF | TGTGCCAGCAGTGAAGCAGGGAGCGAGCAGTACTTC
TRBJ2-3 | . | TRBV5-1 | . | CASSPQGSGTDTQYF | TGCGCCAGCAGCCCCCAGGGTTCGGGCACAGATACGCAGTATTTT
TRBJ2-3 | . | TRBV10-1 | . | CASSEGGPSTDTQYF | TGCGCCAGCAGTGAAGGAGGGCCTAGCACAGATACGCAGTATTTT
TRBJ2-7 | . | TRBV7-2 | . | CASSGETYEQYF | TGTGCCAGCAGTGGGGAGACTTACGAGCAGTACTTC
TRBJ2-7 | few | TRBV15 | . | CATSRGQSMEQYF | TGTGCCACCAGCAGAGGGCAGTCCATGGAGCAGTACTTC
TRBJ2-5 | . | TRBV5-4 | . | CASSSPGDIETQYF | TGTGCCAGCAGCAGCCCAGGGGACATAGAGACCCAGTACTTC